This T cell receptor beta chain derives from a study of CD8 T cells in Susac syndrome. With random hexamers, reverse transcription was performed on about 0.5 to 1 ug of RNA. Amplification of the TCR beta CDR3 was carried out by immunoSEQ multiplex PCR, which spanned a total of 54 Vbeta and 13 Jbeta segments. TCRdb re-derived calls from the immunoSEQ multiplex PCR reads in MiXCR, one entry per CDR3 protein. The table records some 450,000 distinct CDR3 sequences, approximately 89% of them present only once. Trimming took 4 bases from V and 5 from J, leaving 6 bases between them. Germline values: CDR1 MDHEN, CDR2 SYDVKM. The CDR3 is 11 residues long.

The rearrangement joins TRBV28 to TRBJ2-7, with no clear D. What was sequenced was CD8+ T cells from PBMCs. The sequence was obtained from a human donor with multiple sclerosis. This chain's CDR3 is CASSSIHEQYF. In nucleotides, the CDR3 is TGTGCCAGCAGTTCGATCCACGAGCAGTACTTC.